The clone carrying this T cell receptor beta chain has a single count. The sample is drawn from a study of control samples from healthy donors and cancer patients. V shed 3 bases and J shed 0 bases, with 7 bases lying between them. The CDR3 length is 13 residues. The germline gives CDR1 DFQATT, CDR2 SNEGSKA (reference sequence). Repertoires were generated with immunoSEQ multiplex PCR, while TCRdb's copy carries only in-frame clones and drops some. This sample has 100,000 to 150,000 clones, with roughly 91% found just once. Source material: PBMCs. This chain uses TRBV20-1 with TRBJ2-3; no clear D. This TCR came from a man aged 50 to 60 with head and neck cancer. The CDR3 spells CSASYPSTDTQYF. CDR3 nucleotides: TGCAGTGCTAGTTATCCTAGCACAGATACGCAGTATTTT.